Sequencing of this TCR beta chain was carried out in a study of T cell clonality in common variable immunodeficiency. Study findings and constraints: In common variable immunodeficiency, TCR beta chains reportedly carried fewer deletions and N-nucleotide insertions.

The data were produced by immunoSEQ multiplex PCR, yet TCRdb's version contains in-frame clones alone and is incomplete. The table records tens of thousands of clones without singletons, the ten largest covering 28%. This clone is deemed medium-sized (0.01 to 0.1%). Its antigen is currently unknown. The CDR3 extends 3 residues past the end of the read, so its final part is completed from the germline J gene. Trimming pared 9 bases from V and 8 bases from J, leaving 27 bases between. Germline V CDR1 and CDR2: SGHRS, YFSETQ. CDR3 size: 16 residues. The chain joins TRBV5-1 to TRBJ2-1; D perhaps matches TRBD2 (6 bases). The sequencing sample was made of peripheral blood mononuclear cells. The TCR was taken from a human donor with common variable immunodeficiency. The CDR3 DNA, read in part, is TGCGCCACCGCGACGGGGGTGGGTAGCTTACCCTATGAG. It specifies CATATGVGSLPYE. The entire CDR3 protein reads CATATGVGSLPYEQFF.